These 5 T cell receptor beta chains were sequenced from one sample in a study of cytomegalovirus exposure and HLA in healthy donors. Profiling relied on immunoSEQ multiplex PCR, and the TCRdb table lists in-frame clones only, not all of them. The repertoire includes 100,000 to 150,000 clones, around 94% of them detected once, and approximately 1.3% sits in the top ten. Specimen: PBMCs. The origin of the receptors is a woman aged 18-29 years in good health and CMV-seronegative.

The V gene is TRBV2, the J gene TRBJ1-4, with a possible D match to TRBD1 (5 bases). V lost 6 bases, J lost 6 bases, and 11 bases lay in between. The germline gives CDR1 SNHLY, CDR2 FYNNEI. CDR3 length: 13 residues. The CDR3 DNA reads TGTGCCAGCAGCCGGGACTTGTATGAAAAACTGTTTTTT. This codes for CASSRDLYEKLFF.

This clone was picked up a small number of times. The chain links TRBV9 to TRBJ2-3; TRBD2 aligns across 12 bases. The germline CDR1 and CDR2 sequences are SGDLS and YYNGEE. CDR3 length: 19 residues. Trimming at V came to 0 bases and at J to 1 base, leaving 9 bases not matched to a gene. This chain's CDR3 is CASSVGFLAGGPGTDTQYF. In DNA, the CDR3 is TGTGCCAGCAGCGTAGGATTCCTAGCGGGGGGGCCCGGCACAGATACGCAGTATTTT.

The V and J genes are TRBV10-2 and TRBJ1-1; no clear D. Trimming left V 2 bases short and J 1 base short, with 5 bases between. Germline V CDR1 and CDR2: WSHSY, SAAADI. CDR3 length equals 13 residues. CDR3 sequence reads: CASSEGKNTEAFF. CDR3 DNA: TGCGCCAGCAGTGAGGGCAAGAACACTGAAGCTTTCTTT.

This chain uses TRBV2 with TRBJ1-1, with D possibly TRBD1 on 5 matching bases. The CDR3 covers 18 residues. Trimming took 4 bases from V and 0 from J, leaving 21 bases between them. Germline V gene sequence: CDR1 SNHLY, CDR2 FYNNEI. CDR3: CASSVQGPPRPMNTEAFF. Written as DNA, the CDR3 is TGTGCCAGCAGTGTCCAGGGCCCCCCACGGCCTATGAACACTGAAGCTTTCTTT. Using reference TRBV2 and TRBJ1-1 for the parts outside the CDR3, the full variable domain is EPEVTQTPSHQVTQMGQEVILRCVPISNHLYFYWYRQILGQKVEFLVSFYNNEISEKSEIFDDQFSVERPDGSNFTLKIRSTKLEDSAMYFCASSVQGPPRPMNTEAFFGQGTRLTVV.

The rearrangement links TRBV11-2 to TRBJ1-4, with D uncertain. The V and J ends lost 3 bases and 8 bases respectively, with 4 bases between them. Germline assignment: CDR1 SGHAT and CDR2 FQNNGV. The CDR3 runs 11 residues. The CDR3 sequence: CASSFLEKLFF. CDR3 DNA sequence: TGTGCCAGCAGCTTCCTAGAAAAACTGTTTTTT.